This T cell receptor (beta chain) was recovered during a study of graft-versus-host responses after intestinal transplantation. About the research overall: Recipients had multivisceral, liver-intestinal, or isolated intestinal transplants. Study-wide results and caveats: The presence of high graft-versus-host to host-versus-graft clonal ratios in allografts characterized patients with graft-donor T cell macrochimerism. Peak GvH clone levels in circulation were associated with early post-transplant HvG declines. The authors found GvH clones in recipient marrow, some appearing first in ileum or blood.

Generated by immunoSEQ multiplex PCR, the TCRdb table keeps only in-frame clones and is missing some. The table shows some 70,000 clones, with roughly 90% occurring only once. Concerning this clone: Its antigen is currently unknown.

This CDR3 region has 15 residues. V lost 2 bases to trimming and J lost 2 bases; unmatched junction nucleotides: 1. In germline, CDR1 is MNHEY, CDR2 SVGAGI. The TCR comes from a human patient who received an intestinal transplant, so some T cells may come from the graft donor. The V and J genes are TRBV6-5 and TRBJ2-3; 10 nucleotides match TRBD2. The sequencing here drew on bone marrow, taken approximately 100 weeks after intestinal transplantation. The chain's CDR3 is CASSYSGGATDTQYF. The CDR3 region has the DNA TGTGCCAGCAGTTACAGCGGGGGGGCCACAGATACGCAGTATTTT.